The 23 T cell receptor beta chains in this list originate from one sample, sequenced in a study of OX40 agonist ivuxolimab in advanced cancers. TCRdb's copy holds only in-frame clones and misses some; the assay was immunoSEQ multiplex PCR. This table has roughly 100,000 clones, under 95% appearing once. The sequencing here drew on CD4+ or CD8+ T cells sorted from blood, taken in a trial of the OX40 agonist ivuxolimab. The receptors shown here come from an adult with an advanced solid tumor such as melanoma, head and neck, liver or kidney cancer.

This chain uses TRBV7-2 with TRBJ2-7, with D possibly called TRBD1 or TRBD2 (5 bases each). The CDR3 spans 13 residues. CDR1 is SGHTA, CDR2 FQGNSA, per germline. V lost 5 bases, J lost 3 bases, and 11 bases lay in between. The CDR3 loop reads CASSPGTFYEQYF. In nucleotides, the CDR3 is TGTGCCAGCAGCCCAGGGACCTTCTACGAGCAGTACTTC.

The V and J genes are TRBV27 and TRBJ2-5; D could derive from TRBD1 or TRBD2 (5 bases each). Trimming took off 4 bases at V and 5 bases at J, with 26 bases between the two ends. The V gene's germline CDR1 is MNHEY and CDR2 SMNVEV (reference sequence). The CDR3 runs 18 residues. The CDR3 region has the DNA TGTGCCAGCAGTTCCAGGTGGGGGACGCAGTCCCCAGAGGAGACCCAGTACTTC. Protein: CASSSRWGTQSPEETQYF.

The rearrangement uses TRBV29-1 and TRBJ1-2, with 10 positions matching TRBD1. From germline, CDR1 is SQVTM and CDR2 ANQGSEA. The J segment lost 9 bases and the V segment lost 7 bases, leaving 11 bases of the junction unmatched. The CDR3 is made up of 13 amino acids. The CDR3 spells CSAEKTGGRSYTF. The CDR3 DNA is TGCAGCGCTGAGAAGACAGGGGGCAGAAGCTACACCTTC. Full variable domain (outside the CDR3, taken from reference TRBV29-1 and TRBJ1-2): SAVISQKPSRDICQRGTSLTIQCQVDSQVTMMFWYRQQPGQSLTLIATANQGSEATYESGFVIDKFPISRPNLTFSTLTVSNMSPEDSSIYLCSAEKTGGRSYTFGSGTRLTVV.

The chain combines TRBV4-2 with TRBJ2-3, with D possibly being TRBD2 (5 bases). This CDR3 comprises 11 residues. V lost 6 bases, J lost 7 bases, and 8 bases lay in between. CDR1 and CDR2 (germline): LGHNA, YNFKEQ. The CDR3 is CASRAGYTQYF. The DNA for the CDR3 is TGTGCCAGCAGGGCGGGCTATACGCAGTATTTT.

The J gene is TRBJ2-2, the V gene TRBV11-3; 8 bases align to TRBD2. Germline V gene data show CDR1 as SGHNT and CDR2 as YENEEA. V lost 5 bases and J lost 4; bases outside the gene matches: 12. The CDR3 runs 17 residues. The CDR3 DNA sequence: TGTGCCAGCAGCCATCAAACTAGCGGCGAACGCACCGGGGAGCTGTTTTTT. This sequence encodes CASSHQTSGERTGELFF.

The V call is TRBV7-9, the J call TRBJ2-1; possible D gene TRBD2, 6 bases. Germline V gene data show CDR1 as SEHNR and CDR2 as FQNEAQ (reference sequence). CDR3 length equals 15 residues. The V gene lost 2 bases and the J gene lost 7 bases, with 15 bases spanning the gap. The CDR3 sequence: CASSLSGRKGNEQFF. CDR3 nucleotides: TGTGCCAGCAGCTTAAGTGGGAGGAAGGGGAATGAGCAGTTCTTC.

The V and J genes are TRBV4-3 and TRBJ2-7, with TRBD1 matching over 9 bases. The CDR3 totals 15 residues. Trimming cost V 3 bases and J 4 bases; bases outside gene matches: 7. The germline gives CDR1 LGHNA, CDR2 YSLEER. The CDR3 region has the DNA TGCGCCAGCAGCCACCTTACAGGGGGCGTATACGAGCAGTACTTC. This translates into CASSHLTGGVYEQYF.

This chain connects TRBV2 to TRBJ2-1, with D perhaps matching TRBD2 (6 bases). CDR1 is SNHLY, CDR2 FYNNEI, per germline. This CDR3 spans 13 amino acids. Trimming took 8 bases from V and 6 from J, leaving 14 bases between them. The CDR3: CASWGTLRNEQFF. As DNA, the CDR3 is TGTGCCAGCTGGGGGACTCTTCGCAATGAGCAGTTCTTC.

The chain links TRBV5-8 to TRBJ2-3; 12 bases are shared with TRBD2. J was trimmed by 3 bases and V by 7 bases; bases with no gene match: 15. The length of the CDR3 is 18 residues. The germline V gene has CDR1 SGHTS and CDR2 YDEGEE. In nucleotides, the CDR3 is TGTGCCAGCCCCAGCGCCCTCGGACTAGCGGGATTTACAGATACGCAGTATTTT. Its translation is CASPSALGLAGFTDTQYF.

The rearrangement joins TRBV5-1 to TRBJ2-5, with a weak D call TRBD2 (6 bases). This CDR3 region has 16 residues. Germline V lookup: CDR1 SGHRS, CDR2 YFSETQ. V lost 4 bases and J lost 4, with 20 bases in between. The CDR3 DNA sequence: TGCGCCAGCAGCCCCAGCGGGCCCCCCTGGAGAGAGACCCAGTACTTC. It yields the protein CASSPSGPPWRETQYF.

The chain joins TRBV2 to TRBJ2-3, with 7 bases fitting TRBD1. Germline trimming cut 2 bases from V and 9 bases from J; bases unmatched to any gene: 11. The CDR3 has 15 amino acids. Germline V lookup: CDR1 SNHLY, CDR2 FYNNEI. CDR3 sequence reads: CASSERGRSLRTQYF. Here the CDR3 DNA reads TGTGCCAGCAGTGAAAGGGGGCGTTCCCTTCGAACGCAGTATTTT.

The chain has TRBV25-1 and TRBJ2-2; 7 nucleotides match TRBD1. Germline assignment: CDR1 MGHDK and CDR2 SYGVNS. V lost 4 bases and J lost 3; bases outside the gene matches: 11. The CDR3 length is 17 residues. The CDR3 DNA sequence: TGTGCCAGCAGTGGGGTCAGGGACAGCAGGGACACCGGGGAGCTGTTTTTT. It is translated as CASSGVRDSRDTGELFF.

V usage is TRBV5-1 and J usage is TRBJ2-3, with 8 positions matching TRBD1. CDR1 is SGHRS, CDR2 YFSETQ, per germline. The CDR3 totals 15 residues. The J segment lost 1 base and the V segment lost 4 bases, leaving 5 bases of the junction unmatched. CDR3 DNA: TGCGCCAGCAGCAGGACAGGGTCCCGCACAGATACGCAGTATTTT. It translates to CASSRTGSRTDTQYF. Together with reference TRBV5-1 and TRBJ2-3, the CDR3 gives the full variable domain: KAGVTQTPRYLIKTRGQQVTLSCSPISGHRSVSWYQQTPGQGLQFLFEYFSETQRNKGNFPGRFSGRQFSNSRSEMNVSTLELGDSALYLCASSRTGSRTDTQYFGPGTRLTVL.

The V and J genes are TRBV4-3 and TRBJ2-1, with 8 bases matching TRBD2. The CDR3 totals 19 residues. CDR1 and CDR2 (germline): LGHNA, YSLEER. With 0 bases clipped from V and 4 bases from J, the junction kept 14 bases outside the gene matches. Here the CDR3 reads CASSQDSPFSSGLYNEQFF. The CDR3 DNA reads TGCGCCAGCAGCCAAGATTCTCCCTTTTCTAGCGGGCTATACAATGAGCAGTTCTTC.

The V call is TRBV5-4, the J call TRBJ2-7; TRBD2 matches at 10 bases. There are 14 residues in the CDR3. V dropped 0 bases and J dropped 6; count of bases not matched to a gene: 3. Germline V gene data show CDR1 as SGHNT and CDR2 as YYREEE (reference sequence). The CDR3 nucleotides are TGTGCCAGCAGCTTGGCTAGCGGGAGTCGCGAGCAGTACTTC. It encodes CASSLASGSREQYF.

This chain joins TRBV15 and TRBJ2-2; the D gene could be TRBD1 or TRBD2 (5 bases each). Germline CDR1 reads LNHNV; CDR2 reads YYDKDF (reference sequence). The CDR3 runs 16 residues. Trimming pared 2 bases from V and 1 base from J, leaving 11 bases between. The CDR3 protein is CATSRRRDVNTGELFF. The CDR3 nucleotides read TGTGCCACCAGCAGACGTCGGGACGTGAACACCGGGGAGCTGTTTTTT.

The genes are TRBV9 and TRBJ2-2, with 9 bases aligning to TRBD1. J lost 6 bases, V lost 5 bases, and 8 bases had no gene match. This CDR3 comprises 15 residues. CDR1 and CDR2 (germline): SGDLS, YYNGEE. CDR3 DNA sequence: TGTGCCAGCAGAAGGGGGGACAGGGTCTCCGGGGAGCTGTTTTTT. Translation: CASRRGDRVSGELFF.

This chain joins TRBV7-2 and TRBJ2-1; D gene ambiguous. V was cut by 0 bases and J by 6 bases, with 18 bases left in between. Germline CDR1 is SGHTA and CDR2 is FQGNSA. The CDR3 extends over 17 amino acids. In DNA form, the CDR3 reads TGTGCCAGCAGCTTAGCGCTGGGCTTTCAGTCCGCCAATGAGCAGTTCTTC. Protein: CASSLALGFQSANEQFF.

V and J are TRBV7-2 and TRBJ1-1; D is undetermined. CDR1 is SGHTA and CDR2 is FQGNSA in the germline V gene. The CDR3 contains 14 residues. Between the trimmed V and J ends, which lost 1 base and 4 bases, there was a span of 10 bases. CDR3: CASSLVLASTEAFF. The CDR3 DNA sequence: TGTGCCAGCAGCTTAGTCCTGGCGAGCACTGAAGCTTTCTTT.

The chain is built from TRBV7-3 and TRBJ2-1, with 16 positions matching TRBD2. Germline CDR1 is SGHTA and CDR2 is FQGTGA. Trimming cost V 1 base and J 5 bases; bases outside gene matches: 11. This CDR3 has 20 amino acids. The CDR3 region is CASSLRPKGLAGGPHNEQFF. The DNA of the CDR3 is TGTGCCAGCAGCTTAAGGCCTAAGGGACTAGCGGGAGGGCCCCACAATGAGCAGTTCTTC.

The chain links TRBV4-2 to TRBJ2-3, with 7 bases identical to TRBD1. Germline V gives CDR1 LGHNA, CDR2 YNFKEQ. V lost 1 base, J lost 4 bases, and 5 bases stayed unmatched. The CDR3 is made up of 15 amino acids. The CDR3 here is CASSQVGQAADTQYF. CDR3 coding DNA: TGTGCCAGCAGCCAAGTAGGACAGGCGGCAGATACGCAGTATTTT.

The chain combines TRBV19 with TRBJ2-5; 8 bases are shared with TRBD1. Germline CDR1 is LNHDA and CDR2 is SQIVND (reference sequence). The CDR3 contains 14 residues. The V segment lost 2 bases and the J segment 4 bases; nucleotides outside the gene matches: 3. The CDR3, as DNA: TGTGCCAGTAGTATAACAGGGGGAGGAGAGACCCAGTACTTC. Amino acid sequence: CASSITGGGETQYF.

The chain couples TRBV7-3 to TRBJ2-3, with 7 positions matching TRBD2. Per germline, CDR1 SGHTA and CDR2 FQGTGA. V trimming: 5 bases; J trimming: 1 base; junction bases outside the gene matches: 6. The CDR3 consists of 15 residues. CDR3 loop: CASSTGAGGTDTQYF. The DNA of the CDR3 is TGTGCCAGCAGCACCGGTGCGGGAGGCACAGATACGCAGTATTTT.